Here is one T cell receptor beta chain with its context. Its matching antigen is unknown. This sample stems from a study of hypomethylating agent response in myelodysplastic syndrome. Two replicates of roughly 200 ng each gave 400 ng DNA per sample, survey resolution. The assay was immunoSEQ multiplex PCR, and TCRdb's table has in-frame clones only and misses some. This sample has 900 to 1,100 clones, with 80% to 90% found just once. Germline loops: CDR1 SEHNR, CDR2 FQNEAQ (reference sequence). The CDR3 covers 11 residues. V lost 5 bases to trimming and J lost 3 bases, with 5 bases between them. Study conclusions and caveats: Non-responders showed more contracted clonotypes post-treatment, while responders showed more novel ones. Lack of age-matching between healthy donors and MDS patients could bias comparison.

The sample here was bone marrow, taken before or after starting hypomethylating agent treatment for myelodysplastic syndrome (not recorded which). The chain links TRBV7-9 to TRBJ2-7, with D maybe TRBD2 (5 bases). The TCR sequence derives from a human donor with myelodysplastic syndrome. The CDR3 here is CASSDYYEQYF. The CDR3 DNA reads as TGTGCCAGCAGCGACTACTACGAGCAGTACTTC.